This TCR beta chain appears in the sequencing data of a study of blood T cell repertoires in COVID-19. Study as a whole: Whether acute or convalescent, the COVID-19 samples came from the United States, Italy and Spain.

From germline, CDR1 is LGHDT and CDR2 YNNKEL (reference sequence). The CDR3 contains 17 residues. V lost 5 bases and J lost 6; bases outside the gene matches: 10. Participant age was roughly 18 to 90 years, and participants resided in 20 to 30 US areas. Assignments of participants to cohorts depended upon their own reported clinical history. As originally analysed: The authors estimated nucleated cell counts from reference gene primer amplification. Some clones are missing from TCRdb's copy, which holds only in-frame ones; the method was immunoSEQ multiplex PCR. V and J calls and clone size are copied from that table; D and trimming were computed from the DNA. Among around 230,000 clones listed, approximately 90% were seen once.

This clonotype was obtained from a woman aged 40 to 50 with acute COVID-19. The V call is TRBV3-1 (or the pseudogene TRBV3-2), the J call TRBJ2-2; 12 bases map to TRBD2. The sequencing sample was made of PBMCs or T cells enriched from blood (not recorded which). The CDR3 nucleotides read TGTGCCAGCAGCGACGGACTAGCGGGGATAATGGCCGGGGAGCTGTTTTTT. Its translation is CASSDGLAGIMAGELFF.